This entry lists 13 T cell receptor beta chains sequenced from one sample in a study of blood T cells in healthy people across ages. Using a J-beta primer mix together with a sample-barcoded 5' primer, a second PCR was run for roughly 6 to 11 cycles. TCRdb redid the calling of the 5' RACE reads with MiXCR, one entry per CDR3 protein. The data hold about 1,000,000 distinct CDR3 sequences, with 35% to 50% observed a single time. Specimen: blood. The receptors shown here come from a woman aged 60-70 years in good health.

The rearrangement joins TRBV12-5 to TRBJ1-5, with 8 bases fitting TRBD1. V lost 6 bases and J lost 1; bases outside the gene matches: 5. CDR1 is LGHNT, CDR2 FRNRAP, per germline. The CDR3 spans 15 residues. CDR3 region: CASGERTGSNQPQHF. The CDR3 DNA is TGTGCTAGTGGGGAAAGGACAGGGAGCAATCAGCCCCAGCATTTT.

There are a few counts of this clonotype. This chain connects TRBV15 to TRBJ2-5; D is unresolved. CDR1 LNHNV and CDR2 YYDKDF come from the germline V gene (reference sequence). The CDR3 extends over 12 amino acids. V was trimmed by 2 bases and J by 2 bases, leaving 3 bases between them. The CDR3, as DNA: TGTGCCACCAGCAGAACACAAGAGACCCAGTACTTC. Translation: CATSRTQETQYF.

This clonotype turned up a few times. The gene calls are TRBV5-1 and TRBJ2-1; maybe TRBD1 (6 bases). Trimming stripped 0 bases from V and 1 base from J, with 11 bases between. This CDR3 has 16 residues. Germline CDR1 SGHRS, CDR2 YFSETQ. The CDR3 reads CASSLGRRGSYNEQFF. The CDR3 DNA follows: TGCGCCAGCAGCTTGGGGCGCAGGGGTTCCTACAATGAGCAGTTCTTC.

The genes are TRBV10-3 and TRBJ1-6; perhaps TRBD1 as D (6 bases). Per the germline V gene, CDR1 is ENHRY and CDR2 is SYGVKD. Deletions cut 2 bases from V and 10 bases from J, with 12 bases between. This CDR3 has 14 amino acids. The CDR3 loop reads CAISETNRDSPLHF. The CDR3 region has the DNA TGTGCCATCAGTGAGACCAACAGGGACTCACCCCTCCACTTT.

This chain links TRBV7-2 with TRBJ2-3, with TRBD1 identical over 10 bases. The CDR3 is made up of 16 amino acids. Unmatched junction bases numbered 6, after V lost 4 bases and J lost 2 bases. Germline CDR1 SGHTA, CDR2 FQGNSA. CDR3 in DNA: TGTGCCAGCAGCTCGGGGGGACAGGGGCTCACAGATACGCAGTATTTT. Its protein product is CASSSGGQGLTDTQYF.

The sample holds a few counts of this clonotype. The chain recombines TRBV20-1 with TRBJ2-5; 9 positions agree with TRBD1. CDR1 DFQATT and CDR2 SNEGSKA come from the germline V gene (reference sequence). V shed 0 bases and J 1 base; nucleotides not matched to a gene: 3. This CDR3 is 15 amino acids long. In DNA form, the CDR3 reads TGCAGTGCTAGAGATAGGGACAGGGTCCAAGAGACCCAGTACTTC. Protein: CSARDRDRVQETQYF.

The chain combines TRBV27 with TRBJ2-2; maybe TRBD2 (6 bases). This CDR3 contains 13 residues. V dropped 8 bases and J dropped 7 bases, with 14 bases sitting between them. CDR1 and CDR2 (germline): MNHEY, SMNVEV (reference sequence). The CDR3 sequence: CASRGGGGGELFF. The CDR3 region has the DNA TGTGCCAGCCGTGGGGGAGGAGGCGGGGAGCTGTTTTTT.

This rearrangement joins TRBV27 to TRBJ2-1; 8 bases line up with TRBD2. The CDR3 loop spans 15 amino acids. Germline CDR1 is MNHEY and CDR2 is SMNVEV (reference sequence). The J segment lost 9 bases and the V segment lost 4 bases, leaving 11 bases of the junction unmatched. CDR3 nucleotide sequence: TGTGCCAGCAGTTCCCAGTCGGGAGGGCCGTTTGAGCAGTTCTTC. It is translated as CASSSQSGGPFEQFF.

A few counts support this clonotype. J is TRBJ2-1 and V is TRBV15; possibly TRBD2 for D (7 bases). CDR3 length: 15 amino acids. Trimming took off 8 bases at V and 4 bases at J, with 18 bases between the two ends. In germline, CDR1 is LNHNV, CDR2 YYDKDF (reference sequence). The CDR3 coding sequence is TGTGCCACCTGGGGGGGCGAAGCCCAATACAATGAGCAGTTCTTC. Translated, it gives CATWGGEAQYNEQFF.

The chain is built from TRBV5-1 and TRBJ2-2, with 8 bases matching TRBD1. Per germline, CDR1 SGHRS and CDR2 YFSETQ. The CDR3 extends over 16 amino acids. The V gene end was trimmed by 4 bases and the J gene end by 2 bases; junction bases not matched to a gene: 7. CDR3 loop: CASSKSGTGNTGELFF. CDR3 sequence (DNA): TGCGCCAGCAGCAAATCCGGGACAGGCAACACCGGGGAGCTGTTTTTT.

This clonotype was counted a few times. The gene calls are TRBV28 and TRBJ2-5; D gene uncertain. Matching the DNA end better, TRBJ2-7 makes the J call doubtful. The CDR3 runs to 15 residues. Germline V lookup: CDR1 MDHEN, CDR2 SYDVKM. Here the CDR3 DNA reads TGTGCCAGCAGCATAGGACCCATTCCTCTCTACGAGCAGTACTTC. Its translation: CASSIGPIPLYEQYF.

The chain is built from TRBV3-1 and TRBJ2-1; 10 bases match TRBD1. The J call may not be correct, given that the DNA end is closer to TRBJ2-7. The CDR3 is made up of 17 amino acids. Per the germline V gene, CDR1 is LGHDT and CDR2 is YNNKEL (reference sequence). The CDR3 region is CASSQEIRDRGRHEQYF. CDR3 sequence (DNA): TGTGCCAGCAGCCAAGAGATCCGGGACAGGGGACGTCACGAGCAGTACTTC.

The chain couples TRBV5-1 to TRBJ1-5; a weak D match, TRBD1 (6 bases). CDR3 size: 15 residues. V was pared by 0 bases and J by 7 bases, with 14 bases between. Germline V gene lookup returns CDR1 SGHRS and CDR2 YFSETQ. Here the CDR3 reads CASSLGGKGGQPQHF. CDR3 bases: TGCGCCAGCAGCTTGGGTGGGAAGGGGGGCCAGCCCCAGCATTTT.